This T cell receptor beta chain is from a study of cytomegalovirus exposure and HLA in healthy donors (dated by TCRdb to 2016 to 2017). Looking at the study overall: According to an earlier analysis of a few hundred of the donors, roughly 180 million T cells yielded approximately 120 million unique TCR beta sequences and approximately 300 Gb of sequence data. Typing coverage varied by locus: roughly 629-640 donors for A, B, C, DRB1 and DQB1; roughly 560 for DQA1; over 600 for DPA1; around 450 for DPB1. Every repertoire in the discovery cohort had been generated on one and the same sequencing platform. Of the roughly 400 genotyped donors, 65% to 90% were placed in the genetic ancestry cluster associated with self-reported Caucasian donors. Rather than drawing on any new phenotypic data, the later analysis identified candidate immune exposures from TCR beta sequences and the way those sequences occurred across donors. Among several hundred genotyped donors of the cohort, an average of approximately 220,000 unique TCR beta nucleotide sequences was sequenced per donor, of which about 19% were non-productive. The study used immunosequencing to profile the T cell repertoires of 666 subjects and linked those repertoires to cytomegalovirus serostatus. To predict cytomegalovirus infection status, the study combined high-throughput TCR immunosequencing, statistical association of individual TCRs with disease status, and machine learning. Donor age, sex, ethnicity and CMV serostatus were compiled together with the repertoire data. Five DR-DQ haplotypes were treated as single units for association and clustering because of strong linkage in the cohort. In a later genetic analysis, genome-wide SNP genotypes for about three fifths of the roughly 670 donors were used, and that subset was treated as a discovery cohort. To decide whether each TCR beta V gene segment behaved as functional or pseudogenic, an earlier analysis of nearly 600 of the donors relied on high-throughput TCR beta sequencing. In a later analysis, previously published TCR beta repertoires from about 670 donors were re-analyzed and high-resolution HLA genotyping was added so that TCR occurrence patterns could be studied. The study was designed to test whether signatures of past pathogen exposure could be identified by cataloging public T cell receptors. Besides the first cohort of hundreds of subjects, a separate validation cohort made up of roughly 130 different subjects was used. An early release that covered about 600 HLA-typed donors contained about 300 gigabases of sequencing data and 75 million to 100 million unique TCR sequences. Class I and class II HLA loci were covered by the typing at four-digit resolution. Overall results and qualifications from the work: It was suggested by the authors that the approach could potentially be generalized to other disease states and immunological phenotypes. A later analysis found that HLA-associated TCR beta chains were more clonally expanded and had lower generation probabilities than equally common non-associated chains. An earlier analysis of approximately 500 of the donors showed that most TCR beta V segments appeared in productive rearrangements either about 90% or about 30% of the time, which broadly matched IMGT annotations. Because HLA typing was missing for some donors at each locus, association tests included only the typed subset. According to a later analysis, TCR association rates differed among HLA loci, with DRB1 alleles showing the most associated TCRs and HLA-C alleles showing the fewest. A few of the identified cytomegalovirus-associated TCR beta chains were confirmed in vitro to be specific for cytomegalovirus antigens. In a later genetic analysis, fewer N-insertions in productive TCRs were reported among donors in an Asian-associated ancestry cluster than the roughly 700-donor mean. A further reported finding was that TCR beta sequences accurately predicted the HLA-A and HLA-B alleles for most subjects in the first cohort. The study listed 150 to 200 TCR beta chains as associated with cytomegalovirus. Across donors, most TCR sequences were observed very rarely, whereas some public TCRs were present in many individuals. Because counts were too low, seventeen rarely observed V segments, including chromosome 9 orphons, were left out of the earlier analysis of a few hundred of the donors. Some IMGT-functional V segments, including TRBV6-2 and TRBV6-3, could not be told apart with the 87-base-pair reads, so those segments were excluded. When HLA alleles, especially DR and DQ, strongly co-occurred, TCR associations were difficult to assign to individual alleles. The presence/absence analyses assumed that sequencing depth was roughly uniform across donors, and that assumption may not be true. An association between a missense DCLRE1C variant and V-gene and J-gene trimming of TCR beta chains was found in a later genetic analysis and replicated in an independent cohort. Linkage disequilibrium might explain the correlated functional status among segregating V segments, but an unknown experimental factor could not be ruled out. The classifier was reported to diagnose cytomegalovirus status with high specificity and sensitivity in both the original and validation cohorts. The cohort was sequenced for TCR beta chains only, and without alpha or paired-chain data the features that could be detected were limited. A group of highly shared sequence variants was considered likely to be a technical artifact of the sequencing pipeline. Specific HLA alleles were associated with 15,000 to 20,000 TCR beta sequences at a false discovery rate of 0.05 in a later analysis. A later analysis reported that several top co-occurrence clusters appeared linked to parvovirus B19, influenza, CMV and Epstein-Barr virus. Immune exposure information for the cohort was limited to CMV serostatus. In a later analysis, most CMV-associated TCR beta chains were found to appear HLA-restricted, with HLA associations seemingly driven largely by CMV exposure.

Library construction relied on the immunoSEQ multiplex PCR assay. The multiplex PCR relied on a mix of 60 forward primers for TCR Vbeta segments and 13 reverse primers for TCR Jbeta segments. The CDR3 region of rearranged TCR beta genes was amplified from genomic DNA with a multiplex PCR assay. Amplified TCR beta libraries were sequenced as 87-base-pair reads on the Illumina HiSeq System. As for the original processing: A later analysis counted about 80 million unique TCR beta chains across the 640 or so repertoires, and some 11 million of these chains were shared by at least two donors. A nearest-neighbor algorithm error-corrected the raw reads and collapsed the reads into unique sequences, merging closely related sequences to remove PCR and sequencing errors. CDR3 sequences were aligned to IMGT reference sequences to assign V, D and J gene segments. For a sequence to be retained, a match of at least six nucleotides was required to both a V gene segment and a J gene segment. Rearrangements were classified as productive when the CDR3 lacked stop codons and remained in frame with V and J, and all other rearrangements were classified as non-productive. Following IMGT convention, CDR3 was defined as the stretch from the second conserved V-encoded cysteine up to the conserved J-encoded phenylalanine. Sequences without an unambiguous match to a single V gene segment were excluded from the earlier analysis of a few hundred of the donors. In an earlier analysis of several hundred of the donors, V segments were called functional above 56.7% productive rearrangements and were called segregating when the between-donor standard deviation exceeded 5%. A statistical classification framework was built for diagnosing cytomegalovirus status from the catalog of TCR beta chain sequences. In a later analysis, V and J genes were assigned by comparing TCR nucleotide sequences against IMGT/GENE-DB human TR gene sequences. In a later analysis, CDR3 sequences and most-parsimonious VDJ recombination scenarios were assigned using the TCRdist pipeline. In a later analysis, each TCR beta chain was defined by its CDR3 amino acid sequence together with its V-gene family, and reads lacking a unique V-gene family were excluded. A later analysis removed 550 to 700 highly shared, low-generation-probability nucleotide sequences to deal with suspected cross-contamination and a sequencing artifact. In a later analysis, a clonal expansion index was calculated for each public chain from normalized within-repertoire ranks of inferred template counts. In a later analysis, generation probabilities were computed using a VDJ recombination model fitted to out-of-frame rearrangements, and the results were checked against IGoR. In a later analysis, TCR-TCR, TCR-HLA and TCR-CMV co-occurrence was scored with hypergeometric tests, and a repertoire-size bias correction was applied to TCR pairs. False discovery rates were estimated in a later analysis by permuting HLA or CMV assignments 20 times. In a later analysis, co-occurring TCRs were grouped using DBSCAN, with TCRdist sequence similarity added in when clustering inside HLA-allele-positive subsets. Co-occurrence clustering excluded repertoires with fewer than 30,000 or more than 120,000 public chains, plus five with anomalous nucleotide sharing. The table comes from immuneACCESS by way of TCRdb, which keeps in-frame sequences with V and J called. Part of the clones is missing from these tables; in studies checked, under half for an unresolved V gene and the rest for unknown reasons. V, J and clone size are those of that table, while D and trimming were read from the DNA. For this sample the table gives about 140,000 clones, of which approximately 10% were detected only once. 6.5% to 8.5% of the sample belongs to the ten largest clones.

A few counts support this clone. It has no known antigen specificity. There are no base qualities to consult, and no much larger clone falls within one base. V is clipped by 6 bases and J by 1 base, and the sequence between their germline boundaries is 13 bases long. The CDR3 runs 14 amino acids, cysteine and phenylalanine included. The CDR3 DNA has 42 bases and is translated from base 1. The CDR1 and CDR2 encoded by the germline V gene are MNHNS and SASEGT. The cohort consisted of approximately 670 healthy bone marrow donors. All cohort members were sampled while nominally healthy, although unrecorded immune exposures were likely present. The donor tested CMV seropositive and was one of the 289 seropositive cohort members. Each donor provided a peripheral blood sample, and peripheral blood mononuclear cells were used for TCR beta sequencing. Genomic DNA extraction from the blood cell samples was performed with the Qiagen DNeasy Blood Extraction Kit.

This clonotype originated in a woman between 35 and 50 years old in good health and CMV-seropositive. This chain joins TRBV6-1 to TRBJ2-7, with TRBD1 perhaps the D gene, on 5 matching bases. Sequencing was carried out using PBMCs. The DNA is as follows: TGTGCCAGCAGAGTTTTTCAGGGTTCCTACGAGCAGTACTTC. It codes for CASRVFQGSYEQYF.